This entry concerns a single T cell receptor (beta chain). This specimen comes from a study of blood T cell repertoires in COVID-19. Study information: Nucleic acid was either cDNA or gDNA, and it came from T cells, B-cell-depleted T cells, or PBMCs.

CDR1 and CDR2 (germline): KGHSH, LQKENI. The V end was cut by 2 bases, the J end by 4 bases, with 17 bases between. CDR3 size: 16 residues. This table comes from immunoSEQ multiplex PCR, and its TCRdb copy is limited to in-frame clones, with some not included. The sample lists around 150,000 clones; more than 75% were seen once. This chain joins TRBV18 and TRBJ1-2, with D hard to call. The source of this sequence is a woman between 45 and 60 years old with acute or convalescent COVID-19. Sequenced: peripheral blood. CDR3 sequence: CASSPLADGETYGYTF. DNA for the CDR3: TGTGCCAGCTCACCATTGGCGGACGGGGAGACCTATGGCTACACCTTC.